A selection of T cell receptor beta chains follows, all from one sample in a study of shared clonotypes between healthy human individuals. The assay was immunoSEQ multiplex PCR, and TCRdb's table has in-frame clones only and misses some. This repertoire shows roughly 490,000 clones, around 80% found once; its top ten account for 13%. The specimen sequenced was PBMCs. The receptors here all came from a woman between 35 and 50 years old in good health. Some clones in this sample may be carry-over from other donors' samples. The CDR3 runs from the conserved cysteine through the conserved F or W. Fields, in order: CDR3 DNA, CDR3 protein, D gene, J gene, clone size, V gene. A D gene is named only where the DNA matches it firmly. A row's size may be missing; if present it is once, few, many or a size class.

CDR3 DNA: TGTGCCAGCAGCTTAGGCTGGCAGGGTTCGGGACAGCCCCAGCATTTT; CDR3 protein: CASSLGWQGSGQPQHF; D gene: NA; J gene: TRBJ1-5; clone size: NA; V gene: TRBV11-3
CDR3 DNA: TGTGCCAGCAGCCTCGGGACCCGCGGGATTCGGGGAGAGACCCAGTACTTC; CDR3 protein: CASSLGTRGIRGETQYF; D gene: NA; J gene: TRBJ2-5; clone size: NA; V gene: TRBV4-2
CDR3 DNA: TGCGCCAGCAGCTTGCCGAGGACAGGGAGCCCCGCCGGTCAGAACACCGGGGAGCTGTTTTTT; CDR3 protein: CASSLPRTGSPAGQNTGELFF; D gene: TRBD1; J gene: TRBJ2-2; clone size: once; V gene: TRBV5-1
CDR3 DNA: TGTGCCAGCAGCCCGGCGGGAGCGGGAGCCCGGGAGACCCAGTACTTC; CDR3 protein: CASSPAGAGARETQYF; D gene: TRBD2; J gene: TRBJ2-5; clone size: NA; V gene: TRBV5-8
CDR3 DNA: TGTGCCAGCAGTTTAGTAGGTTCCGGGACAGGAATCGATGAGCAGTTCTTC; CDR3 protein: CASSLVGSGTGIDEQFF; D gene: TRBD1; J gene: TRBJ2-1; clone size: NA; V gene: TRBV28
CDR3 DNA: TGTGCCTGGAGCCTGGGGGCGGTCGGGGGTGGCTACACCTTC; CDR3 protein: CAWSLGAVGGGYTF; D gene: NA; J gene: TRBJ1-2; clone size: NA; V gene: TRBV30
CDR3 DNA: TGTGCCATCGGCAGGGAGGGCGGGGAGCTGTTTTTT; CDR3 protein: CAIGREGGELFF; D gene: TRBD2; J gene: TRBJ2-2; clone size: NA; V gene: TRBV10-3
CDR3 DNA: TGTGCCAGCAGTTCTGTCCTACTAGATGGGGATGAGCAGTTCTTC; CDR3 protein: CASSSVLLDGDEQFF; D gene: NA; J gene: TRBJ2-1; clone size: once; V gene: TRBV28
CDR3 DNA: TGTGCCAGCAGCCCCCTGAAGACTAGCGGGAAAAACATTCAGTACTTC; CDR3 protein: CASSPLKTSGKNIQYF; D gene: TRBD2; J gene: TRBJ2-4; clone size: NA; V gene: TRBV7-6
CDR3 DNA: TGCGCCAGCAGCCAAGGATTCCAGGGGGGAAAGTTTAGCACAGATACGCAGTATTTT; CDR3 protein: CASSQGFQGGKFSTDTQYF; D gene: NA; J gene: TRBJ2-3; clone size: NA; V gene: TRBV4-3
CDR3 DNA: TGTGCCAGCAGCCTAGGACTAGCGGGAGTTTTAGAGACCCAGTACTTC; CDR3 protein: CASSLGLAGVLETQYF; D gene: TRBD2; J gene: TRBJ2-5; clone size: NA; V gene: TRBV7-9
CDR3 DNA: TGTGCCAGCAGCCTAACCTGGGGTCAGACCCAGTACTTC; CDR3 protein: CASSLTWGQTQYF; D gene: NA; J gene: TRBJ2-5; clone size: NA; V gene: TRBV11-3
CDR3 DNA: TGTGCCAGTATCGAAATCGGCAGGGGCTACGAGCAGTACTTC; CDR3 protein: CASIEIGRGYEQYF; D gene: NA; J gene: TRBJ2-7; clone size: once; V gene: TRBV6-1
CDR3 DNA: TGTGCCACCGGGACTAGCGGGACCTCCTACGAGCAGTACTTC; CDR3 protein: CATGTSGTSYEQYF; D gene: TRBD2; J gene: TRBJ2-7; clone size: few; V gene: TRBV10-3
CDR3 DNA: TGTGCCAGCAGCGTAAATCCAGACCATCAGCCCCAGCATTTT; CDR3 protein: CASSVNPDHQPQHF; D gene: NA; J gene: TRBJ1-5; clone size: NA; V gene: TRBV9
CDR3 DNA: TGTGCCAGTAGTCCCGGGACGGCAATTCGGGAAGAGACCCAGTACTTC; CDR3 protein: CASSPGTAIREETQYF; D gene: NA; J gene: TRBJ2-5; clone size: NA; V gene: TRBV19
CDR3 DNA: TGCGCCAGCAGGCGGACTAGCGCGGGCGGGGAGCTGTTTTTT; CDR3 protein: CASRRTSAGGELFF; D gene: TRBD2; J gene: TRBJ2-2; clone size: NA; V gene: TRBV4-3
CDR3 DNA: TGTGCCATCAGTGCCGGGGGGGGCCAAGAGACCCAGTACTTC; CDR3 protein: CAISAGGGQETQYF; D gene: TRBD2; J gene: TRBJ2-5; clone size: once; V gene: TRBV10-3
CDR3 DNA: TGTGCCAGCAGCTTAGTGAGAGACAGTGAAGCTTTCTTT; CDR3 protein: CASSLVRDSEAFF; D gene: NA; J gene: TRBJ1-1; clone size: NA; V gene: TRBV7-8
CDR3 DNA: TGTGCCAGCAGCTTGGGACTAGCGAATGGGGTCATTCAGTACTTC; CDR3 protein: CASSLGLANGVIQYF; D gene: TRBD2; J gene: TRBJ2-4; clone size: once; V gene: TRBV5-4
CDR3 DNA: TGTGCCAGCAGCTTAAGGCAGACTAGCGGGAAGGACGAGCAGTACTTC; CDR3 protein: CASSLRQTSGKDEQYF; D gene: TRBD2; J gene: TRBJ2-7; clone size: many; V gene: TRBV7-3
CDR3 DNA: TGTGCCAGCAGCCCCCGAGGAGGGGACAGCTCCTACGAGCAGTACTTC; CDR3 protein: CASSPRGGDSSYEQYF; D gene: NA; J gene: TRBJ2-7; clone size: NA; V gene: TRBV9
CDR3 DNA: TGTGCCAGCAGTGAACTAGCTTCAGAGACCCAGTACTTC; CDR3 protein: CASSELASETQYF; D gene: NA; J gene: TRBJ2-5; clone size: once; V gene: TRBV6-1
CDR3 DNA: TGTGCCAGCAGGGACTATCCAAACACCGGGGAGCTGTTTTTT; CDR3 protein: CASRDYPNTGELFF; D gene: NA; J gene: TRBJ2-2; clone size: NA; V gene: TRBV27
CDR3 DNA: TGTGCCAGCAGTTTAGGCGTAGGACGCTACGAGCAGTACTTC; CDR3 protein: CASSLGVGRYEQYF; D gene: NA; J gene: TRBJ2-7; clone size: NA; V gene: TRBV27
CDR3 DNA: TGCACCAGCAGCCCCCTCCGCGGGAGATTTCTGTTCGCCGCAGATACGCAGTATTTT; CDR3 protein: CTSSPLRGRFLFAADTQYF; D gene: NA; J gene: TRBJ2-3; clone size: NA; V gene: TRBV1
CDR3 DNA: TGTGCCAGCAGTAGACAGGGTGGCCAGGCTGAAGCTTTCTTT; CDR3 protein: CASSRQGGQAEAFF; D gene: TRBD1; J gene: TRBJ1-1; clone size: NA; V gene: TRBV9
CDR3 DNA: TGTGCCAGCAGTGAAGCGCGGCAGGTTCAGTACTTC; CDR3 protein: CASSEARQVQYF; D gene: NA; J gene: TRBJ2-5; clone size: NA; V gene: TRBV2
CDR3 DNA: TGTGCCAGCAGCGTAGGGGGACTTCCCCAAGAGACCCAGTACTTC; CDR3 protein: CASSVGGLPQETQYF; D gene: NA; J gene: TRBJ2-5; clone size: NA; V gene: TRBV9
CDR3 DNA: TGTGCCAGCTCACCAGGGGTTGGGACTGAAGCTTTCTTT; CDR3 protein: CASSPGVGTEAFF; D gene: NA; J gene: TRBJ1-1; clone size: once; V gene: TRBV18
CDR3 DNA: TGTGCCAGTAGGTCTAGCGGGATGTATGAGCAGTTCTTC; CDR3 protein: CASRSSGMYEQFF; D gene: TRBD2; J gene: TRBJ2-1; clone size: NA; V gene: TRBV19
CDR3 DNA: TGTGCCAGCAGCACGGGGGCCTACGCTGAAGCTTTCTTT; CDR3 protein: CASSTGAYAEAFF; D gene: NA; J gene: TRBJ1-1; clone size: NA; V gene: TRBV5-4
CDR3 DNA: TGTGCCAGCAGTTTATCGAAGTTTGGTTTAATACTAGCGCCGGACCACGATACGCAGTATTTT; CDR3 protein: CASSLSKFGLILAPDHDTQYF; D gene: TRBD2; J gene: TRBJ2-3; clone size: NA; V gene: TRBV27
CDR3 DNA: TGTGCCAGCAGTGAAGCTGCGGGGAACACCGGGGAGCTGTTTTTT; CDR3 protein: CASSEAAGNTGELFF; D gene: NA; J gene: TRBJ2-2; clone size: NA; V gene: TRBV6-4
CDR3 DNA: TGTGCCAGCAGCATGCGTTTAACAGGGGAGGATGGCTACACCTTC; CDR3 protein: CASSMRLTGEDGYTF; D gene: TRBD1; J gene: TRBJ1-2; clone size: NA; V gene: TRBV11-2
CDR3 DNA: TGTGCCAGCAGCAAACGAGGGGGGGACGACAATCAGCCCCAACATTTT; CDR3 protein: CASSKRGGDDNQPQHF; D gene: NA; J gene: TRBJ1-5; clone size: NA; V gene: TRBV6-6
CDR3 DNA: TGTGCCAGCAGCTTAGGGATCTCGTCCCCTCCCACAGATACGCAGTATTTT; CDR3 protein: CASSLGISSPPTDTQYF; D gene: NA; J gene: TRBJ2-3; clone size: NA; V gene: TRBV7-9
CDR3 DNA: TGTGCCAGCAGCTCGGAGGGGGCAACTAATGAAAAACTGTTTTTT; CDR3 protein: CASSSEGATNEKLFF; D gene: NA; J gene: TRBJ1-4; clone size: NA; V gene: TRBV5-4
CDR3 DNA: TGCAGCGTGCGCCAAGAGACCCAGTACTTC; CDR3 protein: CSVRQETQYF; D gene: NA; J gene: TRBJ2-5; clone size: NA; V gene: TRBV29-1
CDR3 DNA: TGTGCCAGCAGCTTCGGGACAGCCACCTACGAGCAGTACTTC; CDR3 protein: CASSFGTATYEQYF; D gene: TRBD1; J gene: TRBJ2-7; clone size: NA; V gene: TRBV7-8
CDR3 DNA: TGTGCCAGTAGTATATGGACTAGCGGGAGTGAAGGCACCGGGGAGCTGTTTTTT; CDR3 protein: CASSIWTSGSEGTGELFF; D gene: TRBD2; J gene: TRBJ2-2; clone size: NA; V gene: TRBV19
CDR3 DNA: TGTGCCACCGGGGCGACTGGAAACACCATATATTTT; CDR3 protein: CATGATGNTIYF; D gene: NA; J gene: TRBJ1-3; clone size: NA; V gene: TRBV15
CDR3 DNA: TGTGCCAGCAGTTTATTGTGGGACCATGAGCAGTTCTTC; CDR3 protein: CASSLLWDHEQFF; D gene: NA; J gene: TRBJ2-1; clone size: NA; V gene: TRBV28
CDR3 DNA: TGTGCCACCCAGGCGACAGTTGACGAGGACGGCGGGAGCTCCTACAATGAGCAGTTCTTC; CDR3 protein: CATQATVDEDGGSSYNEQFF; D gene: TRBD2; J gene: TRBJ2-1; clone size: NA; V gene: TRBV27
CDR3 DNA: TGTGCCTGGACCAGCCCGGGGGGCCATGAAAAACTGTTTTTT; CDR3 protein: CAWTSPGGHEKLFF; D gene: NA; J gene: TRBJ1-4; clone size: NA; V gene: TRBV30